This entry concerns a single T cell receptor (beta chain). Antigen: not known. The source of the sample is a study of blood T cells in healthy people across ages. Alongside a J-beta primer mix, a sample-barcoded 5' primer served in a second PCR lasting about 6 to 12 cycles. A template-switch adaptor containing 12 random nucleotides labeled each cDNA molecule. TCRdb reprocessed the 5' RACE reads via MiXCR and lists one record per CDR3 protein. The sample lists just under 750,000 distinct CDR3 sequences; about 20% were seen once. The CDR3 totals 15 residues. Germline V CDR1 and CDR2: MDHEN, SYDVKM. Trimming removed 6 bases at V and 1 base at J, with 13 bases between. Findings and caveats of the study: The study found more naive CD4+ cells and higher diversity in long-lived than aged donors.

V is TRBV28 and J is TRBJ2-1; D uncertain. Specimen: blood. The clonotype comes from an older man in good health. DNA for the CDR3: TGTGCCAGCAGCTATAACAGCCATTCCTACAATGAGCAGTTCTTC. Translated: CASSYNSHSYNEQFF. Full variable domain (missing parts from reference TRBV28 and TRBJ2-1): DVKVTQSSRYLVKRTGEKVFLECVQDMDHENMFWYRQDPGLGLRLIYFSYDVKMKEKGDIPEGYSVSREKKERFSLILESASTNQTSMYLCASSYNSHSYNEQFFGPGTRLTVL.